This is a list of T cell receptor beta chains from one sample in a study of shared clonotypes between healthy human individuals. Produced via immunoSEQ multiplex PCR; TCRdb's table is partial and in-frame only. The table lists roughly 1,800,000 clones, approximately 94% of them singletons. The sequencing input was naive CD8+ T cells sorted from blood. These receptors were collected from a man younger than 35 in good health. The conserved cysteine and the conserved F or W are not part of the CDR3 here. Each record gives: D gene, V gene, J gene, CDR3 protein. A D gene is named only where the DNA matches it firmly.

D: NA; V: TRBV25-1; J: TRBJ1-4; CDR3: ASARPEDEKLF
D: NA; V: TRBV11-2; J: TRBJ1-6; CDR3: ASSRGGNSPLH
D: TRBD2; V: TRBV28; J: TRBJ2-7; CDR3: ATGSGGAYEQY
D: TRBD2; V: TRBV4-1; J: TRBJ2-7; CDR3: ASSQVWTSGRSEQY
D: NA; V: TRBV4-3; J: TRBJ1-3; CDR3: ASSQDDSYSGNTIY
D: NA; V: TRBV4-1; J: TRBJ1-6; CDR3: ASSQGSGDSPLH
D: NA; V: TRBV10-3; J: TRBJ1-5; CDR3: AISGNRSGVQPQH
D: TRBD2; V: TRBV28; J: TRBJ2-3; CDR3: ASSLGEGWSTDTQY
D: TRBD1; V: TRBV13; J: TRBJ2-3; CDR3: ASSPTGDRAGDTQY
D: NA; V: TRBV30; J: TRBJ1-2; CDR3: AWSGQNYGYT
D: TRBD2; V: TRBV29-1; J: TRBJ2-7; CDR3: SVEGDTGTSGTTNPYEQY
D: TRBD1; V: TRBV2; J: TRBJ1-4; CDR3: ASSDDQGATNEKLF
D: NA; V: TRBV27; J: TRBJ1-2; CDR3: ASSLSREVDGYT
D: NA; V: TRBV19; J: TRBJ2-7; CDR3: ASSEDISYEQY
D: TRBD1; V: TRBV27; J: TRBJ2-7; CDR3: ASSHRDSYEQY
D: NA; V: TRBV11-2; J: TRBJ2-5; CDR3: ASSLETGKETQY
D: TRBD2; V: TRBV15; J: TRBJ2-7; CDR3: ATSSPASGTYEQY
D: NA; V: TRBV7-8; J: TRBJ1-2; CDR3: ASSLAERGGYT
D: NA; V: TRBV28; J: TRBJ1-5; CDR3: ASSFWLLNSNQPQH
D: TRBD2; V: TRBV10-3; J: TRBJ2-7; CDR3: AISRLAGDYEQY
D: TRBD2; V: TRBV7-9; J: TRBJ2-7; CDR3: ASSPVAGYEQY
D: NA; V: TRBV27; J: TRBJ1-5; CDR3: ASSFGGLSNQPQH
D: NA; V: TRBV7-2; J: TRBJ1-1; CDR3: ASSLVFTGSPNTEAF
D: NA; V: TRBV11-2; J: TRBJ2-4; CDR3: ASSGDNNIQY
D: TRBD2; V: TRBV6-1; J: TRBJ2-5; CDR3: ASTGEGTQY
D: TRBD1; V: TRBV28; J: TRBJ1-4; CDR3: ASREGQLSGLF
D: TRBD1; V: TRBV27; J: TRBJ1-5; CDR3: ASSRQGVQGYSNQPQH
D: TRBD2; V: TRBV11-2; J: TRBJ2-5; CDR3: ASSISSGGETQY
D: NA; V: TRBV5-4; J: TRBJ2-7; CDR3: ASSFPGKPSYEQY
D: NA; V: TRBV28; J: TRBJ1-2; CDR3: AGSLPPRLTATYGYT
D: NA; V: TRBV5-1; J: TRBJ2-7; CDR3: ASSFSYEQY
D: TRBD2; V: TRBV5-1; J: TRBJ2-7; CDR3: ASSLYGLAGAYEQY
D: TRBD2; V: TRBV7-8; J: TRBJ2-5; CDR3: ASSLPGTSGRSGETQY
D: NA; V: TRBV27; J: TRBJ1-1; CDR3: ASRAHWNTEAF
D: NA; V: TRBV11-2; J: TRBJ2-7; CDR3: ATLSLSYEQY
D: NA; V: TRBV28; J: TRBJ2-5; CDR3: ASSHLTGLGETQY
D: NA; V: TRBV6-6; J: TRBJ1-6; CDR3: AVSGSYNSPLH
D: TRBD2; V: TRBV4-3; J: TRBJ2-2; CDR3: ASSQDSGRAGTGELF
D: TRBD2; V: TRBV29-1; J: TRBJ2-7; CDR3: SVLLAGGLSYEQY
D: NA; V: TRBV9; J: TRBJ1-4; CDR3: ASSPEANEKLF
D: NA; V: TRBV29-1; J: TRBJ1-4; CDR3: SVWGGTNEKLF
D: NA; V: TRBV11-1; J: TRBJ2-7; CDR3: ASSFYLAYEQY
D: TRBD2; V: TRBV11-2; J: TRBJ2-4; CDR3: ASSFGTSGTKNIQY
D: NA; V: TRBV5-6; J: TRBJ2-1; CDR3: ASSLVEKAYNEQF
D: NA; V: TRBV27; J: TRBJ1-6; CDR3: ASSLRAYNSPLH
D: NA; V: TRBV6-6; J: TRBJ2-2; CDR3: ASSLLSGTNTGELF
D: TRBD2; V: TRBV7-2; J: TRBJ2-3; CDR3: ASSSQLAGASTDTQY
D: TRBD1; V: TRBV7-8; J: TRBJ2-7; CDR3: ASSFDRGYEQY
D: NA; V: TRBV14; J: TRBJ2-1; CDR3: ASSQLEGTPSYNEQF
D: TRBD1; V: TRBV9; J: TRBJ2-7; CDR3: ASSLTGGGEQY
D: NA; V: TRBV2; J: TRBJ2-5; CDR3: ASSDGAVQETQY
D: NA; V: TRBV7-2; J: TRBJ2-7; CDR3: ASSPTPSYEQY
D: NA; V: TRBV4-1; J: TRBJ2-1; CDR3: ASSQALSLPFNEQF
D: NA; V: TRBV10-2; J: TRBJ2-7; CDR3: ASSAQAPVVDEQY
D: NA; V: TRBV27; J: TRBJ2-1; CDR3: ASSFSGSYNEQF